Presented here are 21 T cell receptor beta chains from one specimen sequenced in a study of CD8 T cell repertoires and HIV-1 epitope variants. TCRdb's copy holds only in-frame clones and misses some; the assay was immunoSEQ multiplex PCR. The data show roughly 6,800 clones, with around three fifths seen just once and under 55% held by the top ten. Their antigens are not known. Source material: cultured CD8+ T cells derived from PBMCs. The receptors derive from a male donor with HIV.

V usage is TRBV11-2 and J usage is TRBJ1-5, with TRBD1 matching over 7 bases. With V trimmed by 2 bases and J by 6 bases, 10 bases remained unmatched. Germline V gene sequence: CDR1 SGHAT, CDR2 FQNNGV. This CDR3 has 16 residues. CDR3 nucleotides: TGTGCCAGCAGCTTATCCCCCAGGGGGGGAGGTCAGCCCCAGCATTTT. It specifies CASSLSPRGGGQPQHF.

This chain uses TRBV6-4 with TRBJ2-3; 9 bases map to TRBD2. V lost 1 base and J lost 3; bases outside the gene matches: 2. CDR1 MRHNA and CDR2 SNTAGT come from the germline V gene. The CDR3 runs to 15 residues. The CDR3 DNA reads TGTGCCAGCAGTGACTTAGCGGGGGATACAGATACGCAGTATTTT. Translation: CASSDLAGDTDTQYF.

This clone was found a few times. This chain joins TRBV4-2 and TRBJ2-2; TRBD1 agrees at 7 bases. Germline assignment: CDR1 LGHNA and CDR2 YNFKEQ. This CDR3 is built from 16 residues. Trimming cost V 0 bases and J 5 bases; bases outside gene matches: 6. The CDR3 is CASSQDTGEGTGELFF. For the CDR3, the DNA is TGTGCCAGCAGCCAAGATACAGGGGAAGGGACCGGGGAGCTGTTTTTT.

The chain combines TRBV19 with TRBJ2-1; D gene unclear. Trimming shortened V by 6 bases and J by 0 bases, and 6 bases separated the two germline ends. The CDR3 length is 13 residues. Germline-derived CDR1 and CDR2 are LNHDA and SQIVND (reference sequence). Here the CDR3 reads CASSRSSYNEQFF. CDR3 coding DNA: TGTGCCAGTAGCCGGAGCTCCTACAATGAGCAGTTCTTC.

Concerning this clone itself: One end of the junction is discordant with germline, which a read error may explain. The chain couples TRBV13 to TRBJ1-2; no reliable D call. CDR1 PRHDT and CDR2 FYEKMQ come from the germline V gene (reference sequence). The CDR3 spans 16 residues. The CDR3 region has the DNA TGCGCCAGCAGCCAAGATCCCCCAGACTTGGACTATGGCTACACCTTC. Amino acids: CASSQDPPDLDYGYTF.

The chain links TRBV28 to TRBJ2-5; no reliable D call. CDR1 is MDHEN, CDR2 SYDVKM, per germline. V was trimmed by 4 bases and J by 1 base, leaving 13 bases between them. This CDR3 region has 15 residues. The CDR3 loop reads CASSSPDMSQETQYF. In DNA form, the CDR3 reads TGTGCCAGCAGTTCCCCTGACATGTCCCAAGAGACCCAGTACTTC.

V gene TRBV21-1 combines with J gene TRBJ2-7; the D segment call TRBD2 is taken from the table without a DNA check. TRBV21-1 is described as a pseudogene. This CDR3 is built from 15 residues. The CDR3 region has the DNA TGTGCCAGCAGCGAGGGACTAGTCCAAAACTACGAGCAGTACTTC. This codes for CASSEGLVQNYEQYF.

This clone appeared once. The CDR3 DNA reads TGTGCCAGCAGTTTACGGAGCTTCGGCAATCAGCCCCAGCATTTT. It is translated as CASSLRSFGNQPQHF. The V call is TRBV28, the J call TRBJ1-5; D gene uncertain. Germline CDR1 and CDR2: MDHEN and SYDVKM. The CDR3 has 15 residues. The V end lost 2 bases, the J end lost 2 bases, and 10 bases lay between the germline ends.

CDR3 amino acids: CASGGGLADTQYF. The CDR3 DNA reads as TGTGCTAGTGGGGGGGGACTAGCAGATACGCAGTATTTT. The J gene is TRBJ2-3, the V gene TRBV12-5, with TRBD2 identical over 8 bases. The CDR3 sequence is 13 residues long. The germline CDR1 and CDR2 sequences are LGHNT and FRNRAP. Trimming at V came to 6 bases and at J to 4 bases, leaving 3 bases not matched to a gene.

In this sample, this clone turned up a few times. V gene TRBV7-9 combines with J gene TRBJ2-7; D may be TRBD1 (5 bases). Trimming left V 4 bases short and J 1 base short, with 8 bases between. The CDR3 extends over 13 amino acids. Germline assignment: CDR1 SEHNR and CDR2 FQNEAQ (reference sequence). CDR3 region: CASSSSGSYEQYF. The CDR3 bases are TGTGCCAGCAGCTCTTCAGGGTCCTACGAGCAGTACTTC.

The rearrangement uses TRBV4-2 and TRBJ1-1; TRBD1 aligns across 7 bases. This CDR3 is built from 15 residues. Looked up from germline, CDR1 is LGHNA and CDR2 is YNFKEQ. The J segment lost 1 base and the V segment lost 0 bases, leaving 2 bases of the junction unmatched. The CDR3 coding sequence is TGTGCCAGCAGCCAAGAACAGGGGCCGAACACTGAAGCTTTCTTT. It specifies CASSQEQGPNTEAFF.

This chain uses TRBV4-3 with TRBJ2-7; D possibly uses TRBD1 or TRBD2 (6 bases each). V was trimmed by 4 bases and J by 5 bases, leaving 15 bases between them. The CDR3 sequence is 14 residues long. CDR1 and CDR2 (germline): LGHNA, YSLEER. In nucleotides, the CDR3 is TGCGCCAGCAGCCGAGGGGGGCTAGCTGACGAGCAGTACTTC. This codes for CASSRGGLADEQYF.

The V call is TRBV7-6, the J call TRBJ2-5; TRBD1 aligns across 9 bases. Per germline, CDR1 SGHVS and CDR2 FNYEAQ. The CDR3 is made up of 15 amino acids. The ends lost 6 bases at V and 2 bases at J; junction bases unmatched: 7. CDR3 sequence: CASRPGTGWQETQYF. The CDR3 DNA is TGTGCCAGCAGACCCGGGACAGGGTGGCAAGAGACCCAGTACTTC.

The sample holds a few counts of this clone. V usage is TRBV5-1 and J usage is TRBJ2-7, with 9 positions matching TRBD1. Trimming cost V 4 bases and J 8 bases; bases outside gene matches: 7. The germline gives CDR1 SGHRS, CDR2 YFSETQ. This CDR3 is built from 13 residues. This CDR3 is CASSPGTGQKQYF. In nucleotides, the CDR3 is TGCGCCAGCAGCCCTGGGACAGGGCAAAAGCAGTACTTC. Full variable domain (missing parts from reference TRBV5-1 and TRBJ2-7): KAGVTQTPRYLIKTRGQQVTLSCSPISGHRSVSWYQQTPGQGLQFLFEYFSETQRNKGNFPGRFSGRQFSNSRSEMNVSTLELGDSALYLCASSPGTGQKQYFGPGTRLTVT.

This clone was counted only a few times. The CDR3 DNA reads as TGTGCCAGTAGTATAGTAGCTAACGGTGAAGCTTTCTTT. It specifies CASSIVANGEAFF. The chain combines TRBV19 with TRBJ1-1, with D hard to call. Germline V gene sequence: CDR1 LNHDA, CDR2 SQIVND (reference sequence). The CDR3 consists of 13 residues. Trimming pared 1 base from V and 7 bases from J, leaving 10 bases between.

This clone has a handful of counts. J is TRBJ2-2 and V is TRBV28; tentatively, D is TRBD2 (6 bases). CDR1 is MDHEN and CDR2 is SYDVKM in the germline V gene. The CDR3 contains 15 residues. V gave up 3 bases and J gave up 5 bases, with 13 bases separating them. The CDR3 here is CASSFRGRRTGELFF. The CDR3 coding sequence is TGTGCCAGCAGTTTTCGGGGGAGAAGAACCGGGGAGCTGTTTTTT. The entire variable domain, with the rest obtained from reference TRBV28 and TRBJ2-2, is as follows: DVKVTQSSRYLVKRTGEKVFLECVQDMDHENMFWYRQDPGLGLRLIYFSYDVKMKEKGDIPEGYSVSREKKERFSLILESASTNQTSMYLCASSFRGRRTGELFFGEGSRLTVL.

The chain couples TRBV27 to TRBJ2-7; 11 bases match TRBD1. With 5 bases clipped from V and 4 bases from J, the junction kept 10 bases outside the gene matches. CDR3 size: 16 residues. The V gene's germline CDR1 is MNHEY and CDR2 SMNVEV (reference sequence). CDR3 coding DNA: TGTGCCAGCAGTCCCACCCTGGGACAGGGGGTTTACGAGCAGTACTTC. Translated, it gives CASSPTLGQGVYEQYF.

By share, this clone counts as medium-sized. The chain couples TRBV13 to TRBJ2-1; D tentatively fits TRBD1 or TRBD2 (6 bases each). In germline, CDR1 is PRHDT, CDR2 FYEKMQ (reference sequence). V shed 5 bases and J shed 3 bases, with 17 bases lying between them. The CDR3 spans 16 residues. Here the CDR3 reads CASSPLSGGLYNEQFF. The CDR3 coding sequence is TGTGCCAGCAGCCCCCTCTCTGGGGGGCTCTACAATGAGCAGTTCTTC.

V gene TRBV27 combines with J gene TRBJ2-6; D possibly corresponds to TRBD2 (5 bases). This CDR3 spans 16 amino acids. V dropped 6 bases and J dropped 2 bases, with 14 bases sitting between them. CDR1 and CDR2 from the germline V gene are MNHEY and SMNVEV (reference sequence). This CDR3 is CASRPSPAAGANVLTF. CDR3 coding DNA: TGTGCCAGCAGGCCGTCCCCAGCGGCTGGGGCCAACGTCCTGACTTTC. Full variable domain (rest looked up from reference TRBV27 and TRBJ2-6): EAQVTQNPRYLITVTGKKLTVTCSQNMNHEYMSWYRQDPGLGLRQIYYSMNVEVTDKGDVPEGYKVSRKEKRNFPLILESPSPNQTSLYFCASRPSPAAGANVLTFGAGSRLTVL.

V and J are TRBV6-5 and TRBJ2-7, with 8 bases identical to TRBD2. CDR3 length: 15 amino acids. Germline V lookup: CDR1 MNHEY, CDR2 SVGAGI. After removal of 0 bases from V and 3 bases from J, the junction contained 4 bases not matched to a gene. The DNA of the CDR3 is TGTGCCAGCAGTTACTCCCGGCGGGGGGTCTACGAGCAGTACTTC. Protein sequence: CASSYSRRGVYEQYF.

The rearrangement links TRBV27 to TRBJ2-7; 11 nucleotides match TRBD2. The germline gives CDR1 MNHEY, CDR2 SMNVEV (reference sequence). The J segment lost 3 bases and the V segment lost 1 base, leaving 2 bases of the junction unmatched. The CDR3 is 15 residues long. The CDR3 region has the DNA TGTGCCAGCAGTTTATACCTAGCGGGGGGCTACGAGCAGTACTTC. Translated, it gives CASSLYLAGGYEQYF.